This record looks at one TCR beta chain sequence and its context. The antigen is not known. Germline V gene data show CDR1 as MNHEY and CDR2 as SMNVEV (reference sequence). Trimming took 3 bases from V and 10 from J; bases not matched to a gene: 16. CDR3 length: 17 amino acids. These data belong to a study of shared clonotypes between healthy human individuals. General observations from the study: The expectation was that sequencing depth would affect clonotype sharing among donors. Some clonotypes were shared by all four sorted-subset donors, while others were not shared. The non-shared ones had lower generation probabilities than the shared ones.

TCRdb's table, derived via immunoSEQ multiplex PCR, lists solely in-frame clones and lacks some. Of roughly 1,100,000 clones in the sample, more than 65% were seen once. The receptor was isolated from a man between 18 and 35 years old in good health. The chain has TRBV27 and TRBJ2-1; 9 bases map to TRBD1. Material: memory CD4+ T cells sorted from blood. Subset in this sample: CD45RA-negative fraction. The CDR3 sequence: CASSFTPGQGLSREQFF. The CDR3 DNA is TGTGCCAGCAGTTTTACCCCCGGACAGGGGTTGTCGAGAGAGCAGTTCTTC.